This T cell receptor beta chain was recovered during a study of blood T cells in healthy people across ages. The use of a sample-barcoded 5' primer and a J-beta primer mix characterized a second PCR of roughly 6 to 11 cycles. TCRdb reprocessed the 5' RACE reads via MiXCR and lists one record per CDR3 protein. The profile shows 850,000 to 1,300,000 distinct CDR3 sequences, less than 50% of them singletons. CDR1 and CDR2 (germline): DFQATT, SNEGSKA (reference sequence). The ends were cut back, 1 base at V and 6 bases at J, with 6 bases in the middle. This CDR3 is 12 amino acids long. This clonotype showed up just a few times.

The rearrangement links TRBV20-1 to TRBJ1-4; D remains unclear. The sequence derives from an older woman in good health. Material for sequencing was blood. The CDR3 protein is CSARVHDEKLFF. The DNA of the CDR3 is TGCAGTGCTAGAGTCCACGATGAAAAACTGTTTTTT.